These 26 T cell receptor beta chains were sequenced from one sample in a study of control samples from healthy donors and cancer patients. Produced via immunoSEQ multiplex PCR; TCRdb's table is partial and in-frame only. The data hold roughly 32,000 clones, with around 83% observed a single time. The sequenced sample was PBMCs. These receptors were taken from a woman in her forties with lung cancer.

The chain combines TRBV5-1 with TRBJ2-3, with D unclear. Germline CDR1 SGHRS, CDR2 YFSETQ. CDR3 length equals 12 residues. The V end was cut by 1 base, the J end by 4 bases, with 4 bases between. The chain's CDR3 is CASSLNSDTQYF. Written as DNA, the CDR3 is TGCGCCAGCAGCTTGAACTCAGATACGCAGTATTTT.

V gene TRBV3-1 (or the pseudogene TRBV3-2) combines with J gene TRBJ2-1; 12 bases are shared with TRBD2. With V trimmed by 2 bases and J by 11 bases, 10 bases remained unmatched. Germline V gene sequence: CDR1 LGHDT, CDR2 YNNKEL (reference sequence). CDR3 size: 16 residues. This CDR3 reads CASSQYAGLAGGKQFF. The CDR3 DNA reads as TGTGCCAGCAGCCAATACGCCGGGCTAGCGGGGGGGAAGCAGTTCTTC.

The V and J genes are TRBV4-2 and TRBJ1-1, with a weak D call TRBD1 (5 bases). Trimming took 0 bases from V and 0 from J, leaving 8 bases between them. CDR1 LGHNA and CDR2 YNFKEQ come from the germline V gene. The CDR3 has 15 amino acids. The CDR3 DNA is TGTGCCAGCAGCCAAGATATGGGGCTGAACACTGAAGCTTTCTTT. This encodes CASSQDMGLNTEAFF.

CDR3 sequence reads: CASRSPGVTGELFF. CDR3 sequence (DNA): TGTGCCAGTAGATCCCCCGGGGTTACCGGGGAGCTGTTTTTT. The rearrangement uses TRBV19 and TRBJ2-2; a possible D gene is TRBD2 (5 bases). Germline CDR1 is LNHDA and CDR2 is SQIVND (reference sequence). The CDR3 loop spans 14 amino acids. V lost 6 bases and J 5 bases, leaving 13 bases between the germline ends. The full variable domain, with the rest looked up from reference TRBV19 and TRBJ2-2, is DGGITQSPKYLFRKEGQNVTLSCEQNLNHDAMYWYRQDPGQGLRLIYYSQIVNDFQKGDIAEGYSVSREKKESFPLTVTSAQKNPTAFYLCASRSPGVTGELFFGEGSRLTVL.

This chain connects TRBV6-6 to TRBJ1-6; D is possibly TRBD1 (5 bases). This CDR3 has 16 residues. V was shortened by 0 bases and J by 5 bases, with 11 bases between the two germline ends. CDR1 and CDR2 from the germline V gene are MNHNY and SVGAGI (reference sequence). The CDR3 sequence is CASSYSPGSHNSPLHF. Here the CDR3 DNA reads TGTGCCAGCAGTTACTCCCCAGGGTCACATAATTCACCCCTCCACTTT.

The chain employs TRBV10-3 and TRBJ2-7; 8 bases agree with TRBD1. Losses at the gene ends were 10 bases for V and 6 bases for J; bases not matched to a gene: 8. CDR3 size: 12 residues. CDR1 and CDR2 (germline): ENHRY, SYGVKD. CDR3 protein: CATAGQGTEQYF. The CDR3 region has the DNA TGTGCCACTGCCGGACAGGGTACCGAGCAGTACTTC.

The chain combines TRBV11-2 with TRBJ2-3, with 10 bases fitting TRBD1. The V gene end was trimmed by 5 bases and the J gene end by 2 bases; junction bases not matched to a gene: 10. Germline CDR1 is SGHAT and CDR2 is FQNNGV. The CDR3 loop spans 17 amino acids. Here the CDR3 DNA reads TGTGCCAGCAGCAGCTTCGGACAGGGGGGGCTCACAGATACGCAGTATTTT. Translation gives CASSSFGQGGLTDTQYF.

The J gene is TRBJ1-4, the V gene TRBV28, with D maybe TRBD1 (5 bases). V gave up 6 bases and J gave up 7 bases, with 15 bases separating them. In germline, CDR1 is MDHEN, CDR2 SYDVKM. The CDR3 is 14 residues long. The CDR3 region is CASRTGGSGEKLFF. CDR3 nucleotide sequence: TGTGCCAGCAGAACGGGGGGTAGCGGTGAAAAACTGTTTTTT.

The genes are TRBV2 and TRBJ2-1, with a weak D call TRBD1 (6 bases). CDR1 and CDR2 from the germline V gene are SNHLY and FYNNEI. Trimming took off 5 bases at V and 6 bases at J, with 23 bases between the two ends. The CDR3 is 17 amino acids. DNA for the CDR3: TGTGCCAGCAGTTACTTAATACAGGGTGCGGGTTCCAATGAGCAGTTCTTC. It encodes CASSYLIQGAGSNEQFF.

The chain recombines TRBV5-1 with TRBJ2-3; 12 nucleotides align to TRBD2. CDR1 SGHRS and CDR2 YFSETQ come from the germline V gene. Losses at the gene ends were 3 bases for V and 3 bases for J; bases not matched to a gene: 2. The CDR3 is made up of 15 amino acids. CDR3 residues: CASSSLAGGTDTQYF. CDR3 nucleotide sequence: TGCGCCAGCAGCTCTCTAGCGGGGGGGACAGATACGCAGTATTTT.

The chain has TRBV11-3 and TRBJ1-3; D ambiguous. Germline values: CDR1 SGHNT, CDR2 YENEEA. This CDR3 region has 15 residues. Trimming removed 8 bases at V and 0 bases at J, with 14 bases between. The CDR3 region is CASGPGHSSGNTIYF. The CDR3 DNA follows: TGTGCCAGCGGACCGGGCCATAGCTCTGGAAACACCATATATTTT. Supplemented by reference TRBV11-3 and TRBJ1-3, the full variable domain reads EAGVVQSPRYKIIEKKQPVAFWCNPISGHNTLYWYLQNLGQGPELLIRYENEEAVDDSQLPKDRFSAERLKGVDSTLKIQPAELGDSAVYLCASGPGHSSGNTIYFGEGSWLTVV.

The J gene is TRBJ2-7, the V gene TRBV27, with D possibly matching TRBD2 (6 bases). This CDR3 spans 13 amino acids. Germline CDR1 reads MNHEY; CDR2 reads SMNVEV (reference sequence). With 6 bases removed from V and 7 bases from J, the gap between germline ends came to 16 bases. The CDR3 DNA is TGTGCCAGCAGCCCGGGACTCCGCCTGGAGCAGTACTTC. It codes for CASSPGLRLEQYF.

In this sample, this clone turned up a few times. The sample has other DNA sequences that encode this CDR3 too. The chain carries TRBV7-9 and TRBJ1-1, with unresolved D. V was pared by 3 bases and J by 2 bases, with 7 bases between. CDR3 size: 13 residues. The germline V gene has CDR1 SEHNR and CDR2 FQNEAQ (reference sequence). Here the CDR3 reads CASSLEGNTEAFF. The DNA for the CDR3 is TGTGCCAGCAGCTTGGAAGGAAACACTGAAGCTTTCTTT.

This clone has a single count. The chain recombines TRBV24-1 with TRBJ1-4; no clear D gene. Deletions cut 0 bases from V and 0 bases from J, with 7 bases between. The CDR3 length is 16 residues. The germline V gene encodes CDR1 KGHDR and CDR2 SFDVKD. DNA for the CDR3: TGTGCCACCAGTGATTTGCCCGGCCCAACTAATGAAAAACTGTTTTTT. Translated, it gives CATSDLPGPTNEKLFF.

This clone was counted a few times. The CDR3, as DNA: TGTGCCAGCAGTGATCAGTCTCCTGGCTACACCTTC. Residues: CASSDQSPGYTF. This rearrangement joins TRBV2 to TRBJ1-2, with D unclear. The germline V gene encodes CDR1 SNHLY and CDR2 FYNNEI. The CDR3 consists of 12 residues. Trimming pared 3 bases from V and 7 bases from J, leaving 9 bases between.

J is TRBJ1-3 and V is TRBV11-2, with D possibly being TRBD1 (5 bases). Trimming pared 0 bases from V and 7 bases from J, leaving 7 bases between. Germline values: CDR1 SGHAT, CDR2 FQNNGV. The CDR3 is 13 residues long. This CDR3 reads CASSLERGNTIYF. The CDR3 DNA follows: TGTGCCAGCAGCTTAGAACGGGGGAACACCATATATTTT.

The chain combines TRBV19 with TRBJ2-4; D possibly corresponds to TRBD1 (5 bases). CDR1 is LNHDA and CDR2 is SQIVND in the germline V gene (reference sequence). V was clipped by 5 bases and J by 6 bases, with 17 bases between them. This CDR3 has 15 amino acids. Here the CDR3 DNA reads TGTGCCAGTAGTCTGCCAGGGTTGGAAAGAAACATTCAGTACTTC. Translated, it gives CASSLPGLERNIQYF.

The chain carries TRBV2 and TRBJ1-1; D remains unclear. The CDR3 loop spans 12 amino acids. Germline V lookup: CDR1 SNHLY, CDR2 FYNNEI. V shed 6 bases and J shed 6 bases, with 11 bases lying between them. The CDR3 coding sequence is TGTGCCAGCAGGGATGACCGCGCTGAAGCTTTCTTT. Encoded protein: CASRDDRAEAFF.

With regard to this clone: The sample holds other DNA sequences that translate to the same CDR3. The genes are TRBV7-8 and TRBJ2-2, with D possibly being TRBD2 (6 bases). The V and J ends lost 1 base and 7 bases respectively, with 16 bases between them. CDR3 size: 16 residues. Germline CDR1 SGHVS, CDR2 FQNEAQ. The CDR3 sequence is CASSLDGGGIVGELFF. CDR3 sequence (DNA): TGTGCCAGCAGCTTAGATGGTGGGGGGATAGTCGGGGAGCTGTTTTTT.

CDR3 DNA: TGTGCCAGCAGTTACCTAGCGGGGGGCGGGAATGAGCAGTTCTTC. This translates into CASSYLAGGGNEQFF. The rearrangement links TRBV6-5 to TRBJ2-1, with 11 nucleotides matching TRBD2. The germline V gene has CDR1 MNHEY and CDR2 SVGAGI. The V segment lost 2 bases and the J segment 7 bases; nucleotides outside the gene matches: 4. The CDR3 length is 15 residues.

This chain links TRBV24-1 with TRBJ2-3, with D unresolved. V was cut by 4 bases and J by 2 bases, with 12 bases left in between. Germline V gene sequence: CDR1 KGHDR, CDR2 SFDVKD. The CDR3 contains 15 residues. The CDR3 is CATSDPGRPTDTQYF. The CDR3 DNA reads TGTGCCACCAGTGACCCCGGACGACCCACAGATACGCAGTATTTT.

This clone was seen only a few times. J is TRBJ2-1 and V is TRBV7-3, with 10 bases that match TRBD1. Trimming at V came to 0 bases and at J to 4 bases, leaving 6 bases not matched to a gene. This CDR3 contains 17 residues. Germline values: CDR1 SGHTA, CDR2 FQGTGA. CDR3 sequence (DNA): TGTGCCAGCAGCTTAACGGTACCGGGACAGGGGTACAATGAGCAGTTCTTC. Translating gives CASSLTVPGQGYNEQFF.

As regards this clone: Other nucleotide sequences in the sample specify the same CDR3. The chain recombines TRBV5-1 with TRBJ2-3; 9 bases match TRBD1. The CDR3 consists of 15 residues. The J segment lost 0 bases and the V segment lost 2 bases, leaving 1 base of the junction unmatched. Germline lookup yields CDR1 SGHRS and CDR2 YFSETQ. DNA of the CDR3: TGCGCCAGCAGCTTACAGGGGGCGAGCACAGATACGCAGTATTTT. Protein product: CASSLQGASTDTQYF.

The chain combines TRBV7-8 with TRBJ1-3, with D possibly TRBD1 on 5 matching bases. This CDR3 region has 12 residues. V was clipped by 4 bases and J by 12 bases, with 13 bases between them. Germline V gene sequence: CDR1 SGHVS, CDR2 FQNEAQ. CDR3 in DNA: TGTGCCAGCAGCTCTTTCGGGGGAGACATATATTTT. This translates into CASSSFGGDIYF.

This chain connects TRBV15 to TRBJ1-1; D uncertain. Between the trimmed V and J ends, which lost 1 base and 1 base, there was a span of 4 bases. Germline values: CDR1 LNHNV, CDR2 YYDKDF (reference sequence). The CDR3 loop spans 13 amino acids. In DNA, the CDR3 is TGTGCCACCAGCAGAGTAAAGAACACTGAAGCTTTCTTT. Its translation: CATSRVKNTEAFF.

The chain has TRBV30 and TRBJ2-3; a weak D match, TRBD1 (6 bases). The CDR3 spans 13 residues. The germline V and J ends were trimmed by 2 bases and 4 bases, with 10 bases remaining between them. Germline V CDR1 and CDR2: GTSNPN, SVGIG (reference sequence). CDR3 DNA sequence: TGTGCCTGGAGTACAGGGTGGGCAGATACGCAGTATTTT. Amino acids: CAWSTGWADTQYF.